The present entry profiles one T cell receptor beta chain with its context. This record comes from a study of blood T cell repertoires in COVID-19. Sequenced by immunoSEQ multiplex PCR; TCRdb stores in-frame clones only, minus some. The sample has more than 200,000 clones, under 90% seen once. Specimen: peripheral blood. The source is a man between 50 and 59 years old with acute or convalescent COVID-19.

The CDR3 DNA sequence: TGTGCCAGCAGTGAATTCGGGACAGGGAGCTACGAGCAGTACTTC. Protein product: CASSEFGTGSYEQYF. The J gene is TRBJ2-7, the V gene TRBV25-1, with 9 bases identical to TRBD1. Germline CDR1 is MGHDK and CDR2 is SYGVNS. This CDR3 has 15 amino acids. V dropped 1 base and J dropped 3; count of bases not matched to a gene: 4.